The rows below give T cell receptor beta chains drawn from one sample of a study of PD-1 blockade in classical Hodgkin lymphoma. Sequencing was performed with immunoSEQ multiplex PCR; in TCRdb, only in-frame clones are kept and a portion is missing. The data contain more than 10,000 clones, about 80% of them singletons. Sequences were derived from CD4+ T cells from blood, sampled before the fourth cycle of nivolumab. The receptors stem from a human donor with classical Hodgkin lymphoma. Each CDR3 is given with its conserved first and last residue. A D gene is named only where the DNA matches it firmly. Clone size is shown for a subset of rows, as once, few, many or a class of expanded clone.

clone_size	j_call	v_call	d_call	cdr3_nt	cdr3_aa
.	TRBJ1-2	TRBV5-6	.	TGTGCCAGCAGCTTGAACGGGAACTATGGCTACACCTTC	CASSLNGNYGYTF
.	TRBJ2-7	TRBV5-1	.	TGCGCCAGCAGCTTGGCCCAGACCTACGAGCAGTACTTC	CASSLAQTYEQYF
.	TRBJ2-5	TRBV4-2	TRBD2	TGTGCCAGCAGCCAAGACCCTACCAGCGGGAGGAAAGAGACCCAGTACTTC	CASSQDPTSGRKETQYF
once	TRBJ1-2	TRBV19	TRBD1	TGTGCCAGTAGTATCAATGCCGCCCGACAGGGCTATGGCTACACCTTC	CASSINAARQGYGYTF
.	TRBJ1-2	TRBV6-5	.	TGTGCCAGCAGTTATACGCAAAAGTCCTATGGCTACACCTTC	CASSYTQKSYGYTF
.	TRBJ1-6	TRBV2	.	TGTGCCAGCATGAAGGAGTTAAATTCACCCCTCCACTTT	CASMKELNSPLHF
.	TRBJ2-7	TRBV28	.	TGTGCCAGCAGAACCGGGACACGATACGAGCAGTACTTC	CASRTGTRYEQYF
.	TRBJ2-5	TRBV5-1	TRBD1	TGCGCCAGCAGCTCCGGACAGGGGGGGCGGCAAGAGACCCAGTACTTC	CASSSGQGGRQETQYF
.	TRBJ2-1	TRBV7-8	.	TGTGCCAGCAGCTTATGGAGCGGGTCCTACAATGAGCAGTTCTTC	CASSLWSGSYNEQFF
few	TRBJ1-1	TRBV10-1	.	TGCGCCAGCAGTGACGGTTTGAACACTGAAGCTTTCTTT	CASSDGLNTEAFF
.	TRBJ2-2	TRBV4-3	TRBD1	TGCGCCAGCAGCCAAGAAAGGGGGCGAACCGGGGAGCTGTTTTTT	CASSQERGRTGELFF
.	TRBJ2-1	TRBV7-7	TRBD1	TGTGCCAGCAGTCCGGGACAGTACAATGAGCAGTTCTTC	CASSPGQYNEQFF
.	TRBJ2-2	TRBV5-4	.	TGTGCCAGCAGCTTGGGAGGGGCCGGGGGCGGGGAGCTGTTTTTT	CASSLGGAGGGELFF
.	TRBJ1-6	TRBV27	.	TGTGCCAGCAGTCTTATCTATAATTCACCCCTCCACTTT	CASSLIYNSPLHF
.	TRBJ1-1	TRBV4-1	.	TGCGCCAGCAGCCCTGACAGGCGAGGAACTGAAGCTTTCTTT	CASSPDRRGTEAFF
.	TRBJ2-3	TRBV9	.	TGTGCCAGCAGCGTAGATCGACAGGTCGCAGATACGCAGTATTTT	CASSVDRQVADTQYF
.	TRBJ2-2	TRBV5-6	.	TGTGCCAGCAGCTTGTTCGGGCGGAACGCCGGGGAGCTGTTTTTT	CASSLFGRNAGELFF
.	TRBJ2-7	TRBV7-2	TRBD2	TGTGCCAGCAGCTTAGCGTCTCTGGTTAGCGGGATCCCCTACGAGCAGTACTTC	CASSLASLVSGIPYEQYF
.	TRBJ1-2	TRBV19	.	TGTGCCAGTAGTATTACAGGGATAAATGGCTACACCTTC	CASSITGINGYTF
once	TRBJ2-7	TRBV28	.	TGTGCCAGCAGTTGGTTCGACAGGAGGAGCTCCTACGAGCAGTACTTC	CASSWFDRRSSYEQYF
.	TRBJ1-6	TRBV4-3	.	TGCGCCAGCAGCCAAGACGGATCACCCCTCCACTTT	CASSQDGSPLHF
.	TRBJ1-1	TRBV30	.	TGTGCCTGGAGCTCTTACACTGAAGCTTTCTTT	CAWSSYTEAFF
.	TRBJ2-7	TRBV20-1	.	TGCAGTGCTGGGACCACCGTCGAGCAGTACTTC	CSAGTTVEQYF
.	TRBJ1-6	TRBV28	.	TGTGCCAGCAGTACAAACGTGTCGCCCCTCCACTTT	CASSTNVSPLHF
.	TRBJ2-6	TRBV21-1	.	TGTGCCAGCAGAGAGGGGGCCAAGAGTGGGGCCAACGTCCTGACTTTC	CASREGAKSGANVLTF
once	TRBJ2-7	TRBV5-1	TRBD2	TGCGCCAGCAGCTTTCTCCGGGCGGGAGGTACATCCTACGAGCAGTACTTC	CASSFLRAGGTSYEQYF
.	TRBJ2-7	TRBV10-3	.	TGTGCCATCAGTGAGCGGGGTTACGAGCAGTACTTC	CAISERGYEQYF
.	TRBJ2-3	TRBV4-3	.	TGCGCCAGCAGCCAAGTTACTAGCTTGGCGCAGTATTTT	CASSQVTSLAQYF
once	TRBJ1-2	TRBV28	TRBD1	TGTGCCAGCAGCTTTGTGGACAGGTACTATGGCTACACCTTC	CASSFVDRYYGYTF
.	TRBJ2-7	TRBV18	.	TGTGCCAGCTCATGGGACTTCGGATCCTACGAGCAGTACTTC	CASSWDFGSYEQYF
.	TRBJ2-5	TRBV2	.	TGTGCCAGCAGGGGGGTTATGAGAGCCCAAGAGACCCAGTACTTC	CASRGVMRAQETQYF
few	TRBJ1-3	TRBV7-9	.	TGTGCCAGCAGCCCCGAGCGTCGAAACACCATATATTTT	CASSPERRNTIYF
.	TRBJ1-1	TRBV5-1	.	TGCGCCAGCAGCTTGGTATCGGGCAAGGGAAACACTGAAGCTTTCTTT	CASSLVSGKGNTEAFF
.	TRBJ1-2	TRBV7-2	.	TGTGCCAGCAGCTTAGGGAGGGGCTATGGCTACACCTTC	CASSLGRGYGYTF
.	TRBJ1-6	TRBV2	.	TGTGCCAGCAGTATCTCCACGGGTTCACCCCTCCACTTT	CASSISTGSPLHF
.	TRBJ1-2	TRBV7-8	.	TGTGCCAGCAGCTTACTGTCTTGGGCCTATGGCTACACCTTC	CASSLLSWAYGYTF
.	TRBJ2-7	TRBV18	TRBD1	TGTGCCAGCTCAGCAAACCAGGGGGTAGAGCAGTACTTC	CASSANQGVEQYF
.	TRBJ2-7	TRBV2	.	TGTGCCAGCAGTGGAGGCGGCGGGCAGTACTTC	CASSGGGGQYF
.	TRBJ2-7	TRBV7-9	.	TGTGCCAGCAGCTTAGATCCAGGGGCCCTTTCGTGGTACTTC	CASSLDPGALSWYF
.	TRBJ1-5	TRBV9	TRBD1	TGTGCCAGCAGCAGGGGGCCCAGTCAGCCCCAGCATTTT	CASSRGPSQPQHF
.	TRBJ1-6	TRBV2	TRBD1	TGTGCCAGCAGCGGACAGGGGGATAATTCACCCCTCCACTTT	CASSGQGDNSPLHF
.	TRBJ2-7	TRBV5-5	.	TGTGCCATTCGAGACGAGCAGTACTTC	CAIRDEQYF